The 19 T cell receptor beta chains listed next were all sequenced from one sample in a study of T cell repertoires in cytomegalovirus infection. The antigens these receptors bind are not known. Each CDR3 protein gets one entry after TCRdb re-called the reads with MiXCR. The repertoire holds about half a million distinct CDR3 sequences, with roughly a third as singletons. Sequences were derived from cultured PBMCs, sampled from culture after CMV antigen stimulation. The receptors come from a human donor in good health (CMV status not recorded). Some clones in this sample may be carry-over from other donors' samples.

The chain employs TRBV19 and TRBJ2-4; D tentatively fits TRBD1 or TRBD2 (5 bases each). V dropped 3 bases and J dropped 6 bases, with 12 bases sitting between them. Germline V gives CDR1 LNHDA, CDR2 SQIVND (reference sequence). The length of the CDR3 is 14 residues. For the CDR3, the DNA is TGTGCCAGTAGTATGGGTCAGGGACGAAACATTCAGTACTTC. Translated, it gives CASSMGQGRNIQYF.

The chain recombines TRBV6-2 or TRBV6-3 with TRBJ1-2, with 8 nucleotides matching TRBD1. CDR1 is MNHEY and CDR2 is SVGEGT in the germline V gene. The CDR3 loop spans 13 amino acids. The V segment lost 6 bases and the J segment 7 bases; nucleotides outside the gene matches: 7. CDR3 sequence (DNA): TGTGCCAGCAGCACCGACAGGGGACGTGGCTACACCTTC. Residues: CASSTDRGRGYTF.

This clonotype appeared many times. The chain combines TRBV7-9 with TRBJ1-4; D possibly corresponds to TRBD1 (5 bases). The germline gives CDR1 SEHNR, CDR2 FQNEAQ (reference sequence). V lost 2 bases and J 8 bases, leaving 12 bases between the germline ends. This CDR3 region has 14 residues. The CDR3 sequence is CASSLQGSGEKLFF. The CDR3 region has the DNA TGTGCCAGCAGCTTACAGGGTTCCGGCGAAAAACTGTTTTTT.

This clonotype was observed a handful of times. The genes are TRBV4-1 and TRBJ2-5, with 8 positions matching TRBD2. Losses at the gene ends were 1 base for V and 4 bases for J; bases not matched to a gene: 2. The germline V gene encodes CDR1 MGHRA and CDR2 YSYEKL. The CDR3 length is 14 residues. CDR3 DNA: TGCGCCAGCAGCCAAGGGACTAGCCTAGAGACCCAGTACTTC. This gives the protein CASSQGTSLETQYF.

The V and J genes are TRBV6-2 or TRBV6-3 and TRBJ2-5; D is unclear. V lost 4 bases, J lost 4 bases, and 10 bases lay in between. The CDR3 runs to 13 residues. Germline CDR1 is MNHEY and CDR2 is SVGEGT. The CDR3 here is CASSSPLSETQYF. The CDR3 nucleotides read TGTGCCAGCAGTTCCCCGTTGTCAGAGACCCAGTACTTC.

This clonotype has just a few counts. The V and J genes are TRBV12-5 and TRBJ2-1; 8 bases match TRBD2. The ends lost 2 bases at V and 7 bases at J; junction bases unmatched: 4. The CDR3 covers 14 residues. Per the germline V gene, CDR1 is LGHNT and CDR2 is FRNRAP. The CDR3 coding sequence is TGTGCTAGTGGTTTGCAAGCGGGAGTAAATGAGCAGTTCTTC. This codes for CASGLQAGVNEQFF.

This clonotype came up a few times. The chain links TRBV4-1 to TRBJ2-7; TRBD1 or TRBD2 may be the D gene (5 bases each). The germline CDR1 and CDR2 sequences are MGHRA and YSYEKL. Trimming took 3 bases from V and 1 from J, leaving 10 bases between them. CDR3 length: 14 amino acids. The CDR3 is CASSQGVGSYEQYF. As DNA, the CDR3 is TGCGCCAGCAGCCAGGGGGTGGGTTCCTACGAGCAGTACTTC.

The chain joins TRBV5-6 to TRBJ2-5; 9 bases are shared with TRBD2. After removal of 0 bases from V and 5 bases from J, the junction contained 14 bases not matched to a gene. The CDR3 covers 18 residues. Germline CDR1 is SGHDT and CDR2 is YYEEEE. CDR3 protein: CASSLGAWSGGRRETQYF. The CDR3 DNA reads TGTGCCAGCAGCTTGGGGGCCTGGAGCGGGGGGCGCCGGGAGACCCAGTACTTC.

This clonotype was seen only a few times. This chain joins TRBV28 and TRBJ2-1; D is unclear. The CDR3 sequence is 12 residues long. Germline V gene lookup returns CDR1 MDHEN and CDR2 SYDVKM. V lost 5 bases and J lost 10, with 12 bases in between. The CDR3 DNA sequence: TGTGCCAGCAGTCCCCTGGGGTTCGAGCAGTTCTTC. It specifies CASSPLGFEQFF.

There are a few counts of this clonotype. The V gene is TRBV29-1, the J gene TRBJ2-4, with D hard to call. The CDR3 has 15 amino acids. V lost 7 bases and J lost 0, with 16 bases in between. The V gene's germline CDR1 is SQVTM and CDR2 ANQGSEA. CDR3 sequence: CSASYGDIAKNIQYF. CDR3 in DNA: TGCAGCGCCTCGTACGGAGACATAGCCAAAAACATTCAGTACTTC.

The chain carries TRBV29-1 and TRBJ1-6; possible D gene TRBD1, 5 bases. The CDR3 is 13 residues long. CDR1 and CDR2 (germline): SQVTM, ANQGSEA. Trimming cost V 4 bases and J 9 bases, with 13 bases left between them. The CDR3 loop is CSVGDYFGSPLHF. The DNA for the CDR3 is TGCAGCGTTGGGGACTACTTCGGTTCACCCCTCCACTTT.

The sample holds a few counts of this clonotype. The CDR3 DNA reads as TGTGCCAGTAGTAGTCCGGGAGGGCGGTTGAATGAGCAGTTCTTC. It codes for CASSSPGGRLNEQFF. The V gene is TRBV19, the J gene TRBJ2-1; 8 bases fit TRBD2. With 4 bases clipped from V and 7 bases from J, the junction kept 9 bases outside the gene matches. This CDR3 region has 15 residues. Germline assignment: CDR1 LNHDA and CDR2 SQIVND (reference sequence).

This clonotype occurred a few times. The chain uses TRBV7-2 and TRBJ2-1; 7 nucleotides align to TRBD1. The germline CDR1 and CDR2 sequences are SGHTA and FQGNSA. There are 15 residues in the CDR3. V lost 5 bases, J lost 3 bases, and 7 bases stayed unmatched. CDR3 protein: CASSLGQNFYNEQFF. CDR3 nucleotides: TGTGCCAGCAGCCTGGGACAGAACTTCTACAATGAGCAGTTCTTC.

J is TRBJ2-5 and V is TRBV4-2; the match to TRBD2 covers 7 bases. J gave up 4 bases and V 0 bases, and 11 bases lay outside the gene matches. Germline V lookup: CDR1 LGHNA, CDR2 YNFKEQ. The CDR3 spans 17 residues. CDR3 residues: CASSQEPPAGSGETQYF. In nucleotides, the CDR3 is TGTGCCAGCAGCCAAGAACCCCCAGCGGGGAGCGGAGAGACCCAGTACTTC.

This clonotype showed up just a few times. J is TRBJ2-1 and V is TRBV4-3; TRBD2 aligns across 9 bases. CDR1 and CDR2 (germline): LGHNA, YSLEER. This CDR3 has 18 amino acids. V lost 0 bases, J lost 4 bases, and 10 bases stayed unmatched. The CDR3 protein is CASSQDTSLAGSYNEQFF. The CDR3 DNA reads TGCGCCAGCAGCCAAGATACGAGCCTAGCGGGATCGTACAATGAGCAGTTCTTC.

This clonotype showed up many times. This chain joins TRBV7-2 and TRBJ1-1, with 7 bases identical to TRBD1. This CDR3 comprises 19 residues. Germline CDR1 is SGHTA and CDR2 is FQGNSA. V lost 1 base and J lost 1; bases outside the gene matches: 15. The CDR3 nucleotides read TGTGCCAGCAGCTTAGGTGCAGGGGGGGGGGTAGGGCGGAACACTGAAGCTTTCTTT. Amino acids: CASSLGAGGGVGRNTEAFF.

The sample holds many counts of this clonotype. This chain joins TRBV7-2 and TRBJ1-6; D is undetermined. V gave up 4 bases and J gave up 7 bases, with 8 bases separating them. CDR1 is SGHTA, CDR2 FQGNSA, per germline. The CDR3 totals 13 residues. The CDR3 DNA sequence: TGTGCCAGCAGCTCGGACCTGAATTCACCCCTCCACTTT. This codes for CASSSDLNSPLHF.

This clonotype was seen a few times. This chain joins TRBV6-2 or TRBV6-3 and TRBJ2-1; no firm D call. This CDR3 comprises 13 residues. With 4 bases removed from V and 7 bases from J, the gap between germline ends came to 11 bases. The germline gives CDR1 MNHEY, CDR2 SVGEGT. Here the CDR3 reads CASSWIVQNEQFF. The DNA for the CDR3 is TGTGCCAGCAGTTGGATTGTGCAGAATGAGCAGTTCTTC.

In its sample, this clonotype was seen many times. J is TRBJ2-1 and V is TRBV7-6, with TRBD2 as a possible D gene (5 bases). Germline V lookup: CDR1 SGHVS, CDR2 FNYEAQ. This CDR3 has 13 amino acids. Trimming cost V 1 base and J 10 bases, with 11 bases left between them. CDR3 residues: CASSLETTGEQFF. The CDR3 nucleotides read TGTGCCAGCAGCTTAGAGACTACGGGAGAGCAGTTCTTC.